The present entry profiles one T cell receptor beta chain with its context. Other DNA sequences in this specimen translate into the identical CDR3. These data originate in a study of Ad26.COV2.S vaccination and SARS-CoV-2 variants. Documented treatment: approximately 18 received Ad26.COV2.S at low or high dose, single or two shots; roughly 5 received placebo; per-sample allocation not given. The investigators took samples on day 63 after the first vaccine or placebo injection. Sequencing used immunoSEQ multiplex PCR; TCRdb keeps in-frame clones, though not all of them. The sample yields roughly 460,000 clones, 70% to 90% seen once. V gave up 6 bases and J gave up 1 base, with 6 bases separating them. This CDR3 region has 13 residues. CDR1 is MNHEY, CDR2 SVGAGI, per germline.

This specimen was peripheral blood, taken in a trial of Ad26.COV2.S vaccine versus placebo. V gene TRBV6-5 combines with J gene TRBJ2-2; possibly TRBD1 for D (5 bases). The sequence derives from a person aged 18 to 65 who received the Ad26.COV2.S COVID-19 vaccine or a placebo. DNA of the CDR3: TGTGCCAGCAGGGACATGAACACCGGGGAGCTGTTTTTT. Translation: CASRDMNTGELFF.